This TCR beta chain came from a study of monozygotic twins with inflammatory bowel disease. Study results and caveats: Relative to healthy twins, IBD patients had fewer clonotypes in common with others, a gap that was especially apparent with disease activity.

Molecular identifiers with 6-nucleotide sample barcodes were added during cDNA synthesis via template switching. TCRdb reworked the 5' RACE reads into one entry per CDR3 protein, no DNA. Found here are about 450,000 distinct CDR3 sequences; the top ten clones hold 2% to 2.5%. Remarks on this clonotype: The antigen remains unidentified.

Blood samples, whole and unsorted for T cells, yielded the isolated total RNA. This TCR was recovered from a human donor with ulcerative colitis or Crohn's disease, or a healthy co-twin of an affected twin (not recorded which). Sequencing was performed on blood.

This CDR3 reads CASSSGGRGNTGELFF. The chain uses TRBV7-3 and TRBJ2-2; TCRdb outputs TRBD1, but without DNA this stays unchecked. There are 16 residues in the CDR3. In germline, CDR1 is SGHTA, CDR2 FQGTGA. The full variable domain, in which reference TRBV7-3 and TRBJ2-2 provide the parts outside the CDR3, is GAGVSQTPSNKVTEKGKYVELRCDPISGHTALYWYRQSLGQGPEFLIYFQGTGAADDSGLPNDRFFAVRPEGSVSTLKIQRTERGDSAVYLCASSSGGRGNTGELFFGEGSRLTVL.